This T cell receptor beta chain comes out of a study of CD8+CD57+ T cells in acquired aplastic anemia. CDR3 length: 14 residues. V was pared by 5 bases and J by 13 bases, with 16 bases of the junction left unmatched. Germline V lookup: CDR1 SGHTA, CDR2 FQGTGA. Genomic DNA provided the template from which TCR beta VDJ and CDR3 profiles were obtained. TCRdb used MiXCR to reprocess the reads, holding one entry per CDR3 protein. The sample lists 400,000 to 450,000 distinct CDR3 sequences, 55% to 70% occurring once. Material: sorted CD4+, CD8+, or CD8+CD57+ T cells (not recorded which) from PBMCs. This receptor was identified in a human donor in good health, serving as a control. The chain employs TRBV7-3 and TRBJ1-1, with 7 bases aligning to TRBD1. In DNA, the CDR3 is TGTGCCAGCAGCCCAACAGGAGGGGGCACTGACGATTTCTTT. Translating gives CASSPTGGGTDDFF.